These 21 T cell receptor beta chains originate from one sample sequenced in a study of blood T cells in healthy people across ages. Through a sample-barcoded 5' primer and a J-beta primer mix, a second PCR was run for about 6 to 12 cycles. TCRdb ran MiXCR on the 5' RACE reads and lists one entry per CDR3 protein. The table includes hundreds of thousands of distinct CDR3 sequences, roughly half detected once. Sequences were obtained from blood. Receptors originate from a man between 60 and 75 years old in good health.

The rearrangement joins TRBV2 to TRBJ1-2, with D possibly matching TRBD1 (5 bases). This CDR3 is built from 13 residues. V was cut by 1 base and J by 6 bases, with 9 bases left in between. The V gene's germline CDR1 is SNHLY and CDR2 FYNNEI. The CDR3 is CASSEVRGDGYTF. Here the CDR3 DNA reads TGTGCCAGCAGTGAAGTAAGAGGGGATGGCTACACCTTC.

The genes are TRBV4-2 and TRBJ2-3, with 13 nucleotides matching TRBD2. The germline V gene encodes CDR1 LGHNA and CDR2 YNFKEQ. This CDR3 is 17 amino acids long. V shed 2 bases, J shed 1 base, and the junction held 3 bases outside the gene matches. CDR3 sequence reads: CASSQLTSGGGTDTQYF. DNA for the CDR3: TGTGCCAGCAGCCAATTAACTAGCGGGGGGGGCACAGATACGCAGTATTTT.

This clonotype was seen more than once but under ten times. The CDR3 sequence: CAVKLWGTDTQYF. CDR3 in DNA: TGTGCCGTGAAGCTCTGGGGCACAGATACGCAGTATTTT. The chain has TRBV6-2 or TRBV6-3 and TRBJ2-3, with unresolved D. Germline lookup yields CDR1 MNHEY and CDR2 SVGEGT. V shed 11 bases and J shed 1 base, with 13 bases lying between them. CDR3 length equals 13 residues.

J is TRBJ2-7 and V is TRBV7-2; no definite D call. Looked up from germline, CDR1 is SGHTA and CDR2 is FQGNSA. The CDR3 runs 14 residues. The ends were cut back, 6 bases at V and 0 bases at J, with 12 bases in the middle. The CDR3 sequence is CASRLTSSSYEQYF. The CDR3 nucleotides are TGTGCCAGCAGGCTAACTTCCAGCTCCTACGAGCAGTACTTC.

The chain links TRBV28 to TRBJ2-7; D is perhaps TRBD1 or TRBD2 (6 bases each). CDR3 length: 17 amino acids. Germline-derived CDR1 and CDR2 are MDHEN and SYDVKM. V was trimmed by 5 bases and J by 0 bases, leaving 20 bases between them. The CDR3 DNA follows: TGTGCCAGCAGTCCCGGTCCAGGAGGGGGATTCTCCTACGAGCAGTACTTC. This translates into CASSPGPGGGFSYEQYF.

The V call is TRBV27, the J call TRBJ2-6; the match to TRBD1 covers 8 bases. Germline CDR1 MNHEY, CDR2 SMNVEV (reference sequence). This CDR3 has 17 residues. V was pared by 4 bases and J by 0 bases, with 5 bases of the junction left unmatched. The CDR3 spells CASSSGTGFSGANVLTF. The CDR3 DNA follows: TGTGCCAGCAGTTCCGGGACAGGATTCTCTGGGGCCAACGTCCTGACTTTC.

V usage is TRBV21-1 and J usage is TRBJ1-2; TRBD1 reflects the table's D call only, with no check against the DNA. TRBV21-1 is labeled a pseudogene. CDR3 length: 17 amino acids. The DNA for the CDR3 is TGTGCCAGCAGCAAAGTAGGAAGGGGGGTAGTAAACTATGGCTACACCTTC. Its translation is CASSKVGRGVVNYGYTF.

In its sample, this clonotype was seen many times. This rearrangement joins TRBV12-3 or TRBV12-4 to TRBJ1-2, with TRBD1 as a possible D gene (5 bases). V was clipped by 4 bases and J by 5 bases, with 17 bases between them. The CDR3 loop spans 15 amino acids. The CDR3 DNA reads as TGTGCCAGCAGTTGGGGGGGAAAGGGTTTATATGGCTACACCTTC. This codes for CASSWGGKGLYGYTF.

The J gene is TRBJ1-6, the V gene TRBV6-1, with 7 bases that match TRBD1. The CDR3 covers 15 residues. J gave up 10 bases and V 0 bases, and 6 bases lay outside the gene matches. Germline lookup yields CDR1 MNHNS and CDR2 SASEGT. CDR3 amino acids: CASSEAGGAGSPLHF. CDR3 nucleotides: TGTGCCAGCAGTGAAGCAGGGGGCGCGGGGTCACCCCTCCACTTT.

The chain has TRBV27 and TRBJ2-5; D unresolved. This CDR3 contains 16 residues. Trimming left V 0 bases short and J 5 bases short, with 16 bases between. CDR1 is MNHEY, CDR2 SMNVEV, per germline (reference sequence). The CDR3 DNA sequence: TGTGCCAGCAGTTTATCCCGGATCCCTCGGTTGGAGACCCAGTACTTC. Residues: CASSLSRIPRLETQYF.

The chain links TRBV18 to TRBJ2-7, with a weak D call TRBD1 (6 bases). Germline assignment: CDR1 KGHSH and CDR2 LQKENI. V dropped 5 bases and J dropped 3 bases, with 14 bases sitting between them. This CDR3 has 14 residues. CDR3 residues: CASSTQNRDYEQYF. CDR3 nucleotide sequence: TGTGCCAGCTCAACCCAGAACAGGGACTACGAGCAGTACTTC.

The chain uses TRBV10-3 and TRBJ2-5, with D maybe TRBD1 (5 bases). The tail of the sequence fits TRBJ2-1 better, so the J call may be wrong. This CDR3 comprises 15 residues. CDR1 is ENHRY and CDR2 is SYGVKD in the germline V gene. The CDR3 DNA follows: TGTGCCATCAGTGAAGGGGCAGTAGGTCAAGAGACCCAGTTCTTC. This translates into CAISEGAVGQETQFF.

The chain combines TRBV19 with TRBJ2-7, with 9 nucleotides matching TRBD1. The CDR3 loop spans 15 amino acids. V was clipped by 4 bases and J by 2 bases; unmatched bases: 6. Germline CDR1 LNHDA, CDR2 SQIVND (reference sequence). The CDR3: CASSTPGTGTYEQYF. Here the CDR3 DNA reads TGTGCCAGTAGTACTCCCGGGACAGGGACCTACGAGCAGTACTTC.

The V and J genes are TRBV4-2 and TRBJ2-3; possible D gene TRBD1, 5 bases. The V end was cut by 5 bases, the J end by 2 bases, with 14 bases between. The CDR3 has 15 amino acids. Germline CDR1 LGHNA, CDR2 YNFKEQ. The CDR3 DNA is TGTGCCAGCAGCAGGCAGGGTGGGGACACAGATACGCAGTATTTT. It translates to CASSRQGGDTDTQYF.

The V call is TRBV27, the J call TRBJ2-7; D possibly matches TRBD1 or TRBD2 (6 bases each). CDR3 length: 16 amino acids. Trimming stripped 3 bases from V and 0 bases from J, with 15 bases between. CDR1 is MNHEY, CDR2 SMNVEV, per germline (reference sequence). CDR3 in DNA: TGTGCCAGCAGTTTCATAGGGGGGTTCAGCTCCTACGAGCAGTACTTC. This translates into CASSFIGGFSSYEQYF.

This clonotype occurred a few times. The rearrangement joins TRBV7-2 to TRBJ2-4; 8 nucleotides match TRBD2. V dropped 1 base and J dropped 0; count of bases not matched to a gene: 5. Germline loops: CDR1 SGHTA, CDR2 FQGNSA. The CDR3 has 17 amino acids. CDR3 loop: CASSLGSGNLAKNIQYF. In DNA, the CDR3 is TGTGCCAGCAGCTTAGGTAGCGGGAACCTAGCCAAAAACATTCAGTACTTC.

On this clonotype itself: Germline is not matched at one junction end, which may reflect a read error. This chain connects TRBV11-1 to TRBJ2-7; D remains unclear. Per the germline V gene, CDR1 is SGHAT and CDR2 is FQDESV (reference sequence). This CDR3 is 13 amino acids long. The CDR3 DNA sequence: TGTGCCAGCAGCCCCGACCCAGCCTACGAGCGGTACTTC. The encoded protein is CASSPDPAYERYF. Full variable domain (rest looked up from reference TRBV11-1 and TRBJ2-7): EAEVAQSPRYKITEKSQAVAFWCDPISGHATLYWYRQILGQGPELLVQFQDESVVDDSQLPKDRFSAERLKGVDSTLKIQPAELGDSAMYLCASSPDPAYERYFGPGTRLTVT.

This clonotype was observed a single time. This chain links TRBV4-3 with TRBJ2-2, with D possibly matching TRBD2 (5 bases). Per germline, CDR1 LGHNA and CDR2 YSLEER. The CDR3 length is 13 residues. V was shortened by 5 bases and J by 6 bases, with 10 bases between the two germline ends. The DNA of the CDR3 is TGCGCCAGCAGCTATTTGCGGGCCGGGGAGCTGTTTTTT. It yields the protein CASSYLRAGELFF.

The chain uses TRBV2 and TRBJ2-6, with D possibly matching TRBD2 (6 bases). The CDR3 spans 14 residues. CDR1 is SNHLY and CDR2 is FYNNEI in the germline V gene. V was clipped by 4 bases and J by 3 bases, with 7 bases between them. CDR3 coding DNA: TGTGCCAGCAGTGGGAGGGGTGGGGCCAACGTCCTGACTTTC. Protein: CASSGRGGANVLTF.

This clonotype was observed a few times. CDR3 amino acids: CASSLSASQTEAFF. CDR3 coding DNA: TGTGCCAGCAGCTTATCTGCATCCCAAACTGAAGCTTTCTTT. The chain joins TRBV11-1 to TRBJ1-1; D is uncertain. Germline CDR1 is SGHAT and CDR2 is FQDESV (reference sequence). V was trimmed by 2 bases and J by 5 bases, leaving 12 bases between them. This CDR3 spans 14 amino acids.

The chain links TRBV12-3 or TRBV12-4 to TRBJ1-6; 8 positions agree with TRBD1. V lost 5 bases to trimming and J lost 9 bases; unmatched junction nucleotides: 6. This CDR3 region has 14 residues. The CDR3 loop is CASSVTGVGSPLHF. Here the CDR3 DNA reads TGTGCCAGCAGTGTGACAGGGGTTGGTTCACCCCTCCACTTT.